The 25 T cell receptor beta chains below were found in one sample sequenced in a study of radiotherapy plus CTLA-4 blockade in lung cancer. Libraries were prepared by immunoSEQ multiplex PCR; TCRdb keeps only in-frame clonotypes and omits some of them. The sample has fewer than 65,000 clones; approximately 84% are singletons. Sequencing was performed on peripheral blood, taken from a patient treated with radiotherapy plus ipilimumab. These TCRs come from a human donor with non-small cell lung cancer whose response to radiotherapy plus ipilimumab could not be evaluated.

The V call is TRBV9, the J call TRBJ2-1; 8 positions match TRBD2. This CDR3 is built from 16 residues. Germline CDR1 is SGDLS and CDR2 is YYNGEE. The J segment lost 8 bases and the V segment lost 2 bases, leaving 12 bases of the junction unmatched. For the CDR3, the DNA is TGTGCCAGCAGCGTCTCCGGGCCGGGGGGGTCCGATGAGCAGTTCTTC. This translates into CASSVSGPGGSDEQFF.

This chain joins TRBV7-9 and TRBJ1-4; the match to TRBD1 covers 10 bases. The CDR3 extends over 16 amino acids. With V trimmed by 5 bases and J by 7 bases, 10 bases remained unmatched. The germline V gene has CDR1 SEHNR and CDR2 FQNEAQ (reference sequence). CDR3 loop: CASSRNRQGAGEKLFF. DNA of the CDR3: TGTGCCAGCAGCAGAAACAGACAGGGGGCTGGTGAAAAACTGTTTTTT. Together with reference TRBV7-9 and TRBJ1-4, the CDR3 gives the full variable domain: DTGVSQNPRHKITKRGQNVTFRCDPISEHNRLYWYRQTLGQGPEFLTYFQNEAQLEKSRLLSDRFSAERPKGSFSTLEIQRTEQGDSAMYLCASSRNRQGAGEKLFFGSGTQLSVL.

The V and J genes are TRBV29-1 and TRBJ2-5, with a tentative D call TRBD1 (6 bases). CDR3 size: 14 residues. Germline values: CDR1 SQVTM, CDR2 ANQGSEA. V was pared by 4 bases and J by 1 base, with 13 bases between. CDR3 protein: CSVVGRTAQETQYF. DNA for the CDR3: TGCAGCGTTGTTGGGCGGACAGCCCAAGAGACCCAGTACTTC.

The rearrangement joins TRBV27 to TRBJ1-1; D is unclear. CDR1 MNHEY and CDR2 SMNVEV come from the germline V gene (reference sequence). Trimming stripped 5 bases from V and 8 bases from J, with 9 bases between. CDR3 length: 11 residues. CDR3 DNA sequence: TGTGCCAGCAGTGGAGGGCTGGAAGCTTTCTTT. Translation gives CASSGGLEAFF.

The gene calls are TRBV7-2 and TRBJ1-3; D unresolved. Looked up from germline, CDR1 is SGHTA and CDR2 is FQGNSA. The V and J ends lost 5 bases and 0 bases respectively, with 17 bases between them. The CDR3 spans 17 residues. The CDR3 nucleotides read TGTGCCAGCAGCCCCTCCCCTGGGCCCCTCTCTGGAAACACCATATATTTT. Residues: CASSPSPGPLSGNTIYF.

The J gene is TRBJ2-5, the V gene TRBV5-1; 9 bases line up with TRBD2. The CDR3 has 15 amino acids. V shed 2 bases and J 0 bases; nucleotides not matched to a gene: 2. Germline CDR1 SGHRS, CDR2 YFSETQ. CDR3 nucleotide sequence: TGCGCCAGCAGCTTCCTAGCGGGGTACCAAGAGACCCAGTACTTC. This sequence encodes CASSFLAGYQETQYF.

The chain joins TRBV28 to TRBJ1-5; tentative D call: TRBD1 (5 bases). The CDR3 is 15 amino acids. Germline CDR1 reads MDHEN; CDR2 reads SYDVKM. Trimming cost V 3 bases and J 5 bases, with 14 bases left between them. Here the CDR3 reads CASSFNGQGYQPQHF. The CDR3 DNA reads as TGTGCCAGCAGTTTTAACGGGCAGGGTTATCAGCCCCAGCATTTT.

The V gene is TRBV5-1, the J gene TRBJ2-3; 9 nucleotides align to TRBD2. CDR3 size: 16 residues. Losses at the gene ends were 0 bases for V and 3 bases for J; bases not matched to a gene: 5. Looked up from germline, CDR1 is SGHRS and CDR2 is YFSETQ. CDR3 loop: CASSLEGTSTTDTQYF. The CDR3 coding sequence is TGCGCCAGCAGCTTGGAGGGGACTAGCACGACAGATACGCAGTATTTT. The full variable domain, its missing parts supplied by reference TRBV5-1 and TRBJ2-3, is KAGVTQTPRYLIKTRGQQVTLSCSPISGHRSVSWYQQTPGQGLQFLFEYFSETQRNKGNFPGRFSGRQFSNSRSEMNVSTLELGDSALYLCASSLEGTSTTDTQYFGPGTRLTVL.

This clone has only a few counts. The V gene is TRBV2, the J gene TRBJ1-1; the D is unclear. V lost 5 bases and J 1 base, leaving 8 bases between the germline ends. The CDR3 covers 13 residues. The germline CDR1 and CDR2 sequences are SNHLY and FYNNEI. CDR3 amino acids: CASSLMWNTEAFF. As DNA, the CDR3 is TGTGCCAGCAGTCTAATGTGGAACACTGAAGCTTTCTTT.

This chain uses TRBV19 with TRBJ1-4, with TRBD1 matching over 7 bases. Trimming took 5 bases from V and 7 from J; bases not matched to a gene: 7. CDR3 length equals 14 residues. Germline CDR1 reads LNHDA; CDR2 reads SQIVND (reference sequence). The chain's CDR3 is CASSRAGDSEKLFF. The DNA for the CDR3 is TGTGCCAGTAGTCGGGCTGGGGACAGTGAAAAACTGTTTTTT.

The chain couples TRBV25-1 to TRBJ2-5, with D unclear. The CDR3 runs to 15 residues. The germline gives CDR1 MGHDK, CDR2 SYGVNS. The germline V and J ends were trimmed by 1 base and 5 bases, with 14 bases remaining between them. The DNA for the CDR3 is TGTGCCAGCAGTGAATTAGGAGTCAGCAAGGAGACCCAGTACTTC. It is translated as CASSELGVSKETQYF. Filled out from reference TRBV25-1 and TRBJ2-5, the complete variable domain reads EADIYQTPRYLVIGTGKKITLECSQTMGHDKMYWYQQDPGMELHLIHYSYGVNSTEKGDLSSESTVSRIRTEHFPLTLESARPSHTSQYLCASSELGVSKETQYFGPGTRLLVL.

The chain joins TRBV30 to TRBJ2-7; possibly TRBD2 for D (6 bases). The V end lost 2 bases, the J end lost 4 bases, and 24 bases lay between the germline ends. The germline V gene has CDR1 GTSNPN and CDR2 SVGIG (reference sequence). The CDR3 is made up of 17 amino acids. CDR3 coding DNA: TGTGCCTGGAGTCCCCCCAACGCGGGATGGTTGTGGTACGAGCAGTACTTC. Translated, it gives CAWSPPNAGWLWYEQYF.

This clone was seen just once. The chain uses TRBV28 and TRBJ1-4; 8 bases align to TRBD1. The germline V gene encodes CDR1 MDHEN and CDR2 SYDVKM. There are 14 residues in the CDR3. Losses at the gene ends were 3 bases for V and 5 bases for J; bases not matched to a gene: 2. As DNA, the CDR3 is TGTGCCAGCAGTTTGAGACAGGGGAATGAAAAACTGTTTTTT. Translating it yields CASSLRQGNEKLFF.

This clone was counted a single time. The chain is built from TRBV13 and TRBJ2-2; 8 bases align to TRBD1. V dropped 8 bases and J dropped 7; count of bases not matched to a gene: 21. The CDR3 spans 18 residues. Germline V gives CDR1 PRHDT, CDR2 FYEKMQ (reference sequence). The CDR3: CASSTRPGQGARIGELFF. Here the CDR3 DNA reads TGTGCCAGCTCCACAAGGCCGGGGCAGGGGGCGCGTATCGGGGAGCTGTTTTTT.

The CDR3 loop is CASRAGTEAFF. CDR3 sequence (DNA): TGTGCCAGCCGAGCGGGGACTGAAGCTTTCTTT. This chain links TRBV25-1 with TRBJ1-1; D is unresolved. There are 11 residues in the CDR3. The V end was cut by 8 bases, the J end by 5 bases, with 9 bases between. CDR1 MGHDK and CDR2 SYGVNS come from the germline V gene.

This clone has a handful of counts. J is TRBJ2-7 and V is TRBV30; D possibly corresponds to TRBD1 (5 bases). From germline, CDR1 is GTSNPN and CDR2 SVGIG (reference sequence). V lost 0 bases, J lost 6 bases, and 12 bases lay in between. CDR3 length: 13 residues. CDR3 DNA: TGTGCCTGGAGTGTACAGGCGAACGGCGAGCAGTACTTC. This codes for CAWSVQANGEQYF.

The chain is built from TRBV5-1 and TRBJ2-5; the match to TRBD1 covers 9 bases. The CDR3 runs 14 residues. Germline CDR1 reads SGHRS; CDR2 reads YFSETQ. After removal of 4 bases from V and 4 bases from J, the junction contained 5 bases not matched to a gene. This CDR3 reads CASSPGQGPETQYF. The CDR3 DNA sequence: TGCGCCAGCAGCCCCGGACAGGGGCCAGAGACCCAGTACTTC.

The V gene is TRBV5-1, the J gene TRBJ2-2, with D unclear. Germline V CDR1 and CDR2: SGHRS, YFSETQ. This CDR3 has 15 amino acids. V was pared by 1 base and J by 8 bases, with 15 bases between. CDR3 amino acids: CASSLWPGDKGELFF. The CDR3, as DNA: TGCGCCAGCAGCTTGTGGCCAGGCGATAAGGGGGAGCTGTTTTTT.

The chain uses TRBV7-2 and TRBJ2-3, with 16 bases fitting TRBD2. J gave up 4 bases and V 4 bases, and 8 bases lay outside the gene matches. The CDR3 sequence is 18 residues long. Germline CDR1 reads SGHTA; CDR2 reads FQGNSA. The CDR3 loop reads CASSSGLAGGLGADTQYF. The CDR3 DNA sequence: TGTGCCAGCAGCTCGGGACTAGCGGGAGGGCTCGGAGCAGATACGCAGTATTTT.

V gene TRBV2 combines with J gene TRBJ1-1, with a tentative D call TRBD1 (6 bases). The CDR3 consists of 13 residues. The germline V gene encodes CDR1 SNHLY and CDR2 FYNNEI. V was shortened by 6 bases and J by 4 bases, with 12 bases between the two germline ends. The CDR3 bases are TGTGCCAGCAGATCACAGGGTTTCACTGAAGCTTTCTTT. This codes for CASRSQGFTEAFF.

The rearrangement joins TRBV5-1 to TRBJ2-1; possibly TRBD2 for D (5 bases). This CDR3 has 18 amino acids. Germline CDR1 reads SGHRS; CDR2 reads YFSETQ. V dropped 0 bases and J dropped 3 bases, with 19 bases sitting between them. CDR3 sequence: CASSLARQALVNYNEQFF. CDR3 nucleotides: TGCGCCAGCAGCTTGGCACGCCAGGCACTAGTCAACTACAATGAGCAGTTCTTC.

The chain uses TRBV7-6 and TRBJ1-5, with D maybe TRBD1 (6 bases). The CDR3 sequence is 15 residues long. Germline loops: CDR1 SGHVS, CDR2 FNYEAQ. V was clipped by 1 base and J by 6 bases, with 13 bases between them. The CDR3 protein is CASSLEGGFTQPQHF. The DNA for the CDR3 is TGTGCCAGCAGCTTAGAGGGGGGGTTTACTCAGCCCCAGCATTTT.

This chain joins TRBV6-6 and TRBJ2-3, with a possible D match to TRBD2 (6 bases). Looked up from germline, CDR1 is MNHNY and CDR2 is SVGAGI (reference sequence). This CDR3 has 12 amino acids. The V gene lost 2 bases and the J gene lost 14 bases, with 14 bases spanning the gap. The CDR3 DNA sequence: TGTGCCAGCAGTTACGGGCGGGATTTGCCGTATTTT. Its translation: CASSYGRDLPYF.

The chain carries TRBV28 and TRBJ2-5, with no clear D. The germline V and J ends were trimmed by 2 bases and 5 bases, with 6 bases remaining between them. Germline V lookup: CDR1 MDHEN, CDR2 SYDVKM. This CDR3 comprises 12 residues. The DNA for the CDR3 is TGTGCCAGCAGTTTAAATTCGGAGACCCAGTACTTC. Amino acid sequence: CASSLNSETQYF.

The rearrangement joins TRBV27 to TRBJ1-2; 7 bases are shared with TRBD1. With 2 bases clipped from V and 4 bases from J, the junction kept 4 bases outside the gene matches. The CDR3 contains 14 residues. The germline V gene has CDR1 MNHEY and CDR2 SMNVEV (reference sequence). The CDR3 is CASSLTGVGYGYTF. The CDR3 coding sequence is TGTGCCAGCAGTTTAACAGGGGTGGGCTATGGCTACACCTTC.